This is a list of T cell receptor beta chains from one sample in a study of T-cell memory formation after mild COVID-19. TCRdb re-analysed the 5' RACE reads in MiXCR, keeping a single row per CDR3 protein. The data show about 390,000 distinct CDR3 sequences, roughly 15% seen once. Material for sequencing was PBMCs or a T cell subset sorted from them (not recorded which). The receptors originated from a man aged 18 to 35 who had mild COVID-19 (a few samples of this study predate the infection). Cell type and time point are not known. CDR3s include the opening cysteine and the closing phenylalanine or tryptophan. D genes are given only for firm matches. Clone sizes are given selectively: once, few, many, or a class where the clone is expanded.

V	D	size	J	length	DNA	CDR3
TRBV9	NA	NA	TRBJ2-5	15	TGTGCCAGCAGCGTGGACGGGACCCGGGCGGTTGCCCAGTACTTC	CASSVDGTRAVAQYF
TRBV5-1	TRBD2	few	TRBJ2-1	17	TGCGCCAGCAGCTTGTCAGCGGGGGGGCTCAGCGGTAATGAGCAGTTCTTC	CASSLSAGGLSGNEQFF
TRBV20-1	TRBD1	few	TRBJ2-2	14	TGCAGTGCTAGTGACAGGGGTCACACCGGGGAGCTGTTTTTT	CSASDRGHTGELFF
TRBV10-3	NA	once	TRBJ1-2	11	TGTGCCATCAGCGGGGGCTCTGGCTACACCTTC	CAISGGSGYTF
TRBV20-1	TRBD2	NA	TRBJ2-3	17	TGCAGTGCTAGAGATGTGGCTAGCGGGGACCCACATGATACGCAGTATTTT	CSARDVASGDPHDTQYF
TRBV5-1	NA	few	TRBJ2-1	14	TGCGCCAGCAGCGCAAAGGGGAACTACAATGAGCAGTTCTTC	CASSAKGNYNEQFF
TRBV7-2	NA	NA	TRBJ1-1	15	TGTGCCAGCAGCCCCTGGTCCGGTGGGAACACTGAAGCTTTCTTT	CASSPWSGGNTEAFF
TRBV14	NA	NA	TRBJ1-2	16	TGTGCCAGCAGCCAAGGGGGAATAGTTTACCCCTATGGCTACACCTTC	CASSQGGIVYPYGYTF
TRBV5-4	TRBD1	NA	TRBJ1-2	15	TGTGCCAGCACCCAGGGACAGCCTCTAGACTATGGCTACACCTTC	CASTQGQPLDYGYTF
TRBV19	NA	NA	TRBJ2-1	16	TGTGCCAGTAGTAGGCTCGGAGCGAGCGCCTACAATGAGCAGTTCTTC	CASSRLGASAYNEQFF
TRBV5-1	TRBD2	once	TRBJ2-5	15	TGCGCCAGTACCCGTGGTGGGGGGACTAAAGAGACCCAGTACTTC	CASTRGGGTKETQYF
TRBV14	NA	few	TRBJ2-3	15	TGTGCCAGCAGTCGCTGGACGGGGCTCACAGATACGCAGTATTTT	CASSRWTGLTDTQYF
TRBV4-1	NA	few	TRBJ1-1	14	TGCGCCAGCAGCCATCCGCTATTGAACACTGAAGCTTTCTTT	CASSHPLLNTEAFF
TRBV9	TRBD2	few	TRBJ2-5	14	TGTGCCAGCAGCGTCAACGGGGGGGCGGAGACCCAGTACTTC	CASSVNGGAETQYF
TRBV6-1	TRBD2	few	TRBJ2-7	16	TGTGCCAGCAGTGAGGGACCTAGCGGCTTGCCCTACGAGCAGTACTTC	CASSEGPSGLPYEQYF
TRBV4-2	NA	NA	TRBJ2-5	15	TGTGCCAGCAGCCAAGAAGGACGGCGCCAAGAGACCCAGTACTTC	CASSQEGRRQETQYF
TRBV12-3/TRBV12-4	NA	NA	TRBJ1-5	14	TGTGCCAGCAGTTTTTACGGGTTGGGCCAGCCCCAGCATTTT	CASSFYGLGQPQHF
TRBV7-2	NA	NA	TRBJ1-5	15	TGTGCCAGCAGCTGGACTGGGAATTCCAATCAGCCCCAGCATTTT	CASSWTGNSNQPQHF
TRBV7-2	NA	NA	TRBJ1-3	13	TGTGCCAGCAGCCCCAGGCCCGGGAACACCATATATTTT	CASSPRPGNTIYF
TRBV6-2/TRBV6-3	TRBD2	few	TRBJ2-5	15	TGTGCCAGCAGTTGGCTAGCGGGGGGGCCGGAGACCCAGTACTTC	CASSWLAGGPETQYF
TRBV6-5	TRBD1	few	TRBJ1-2	15	TGTGCCAGCAGTTACGCCGGGACAGGGGGCCATGGCTACACCTTC	CASSYAGTGGHGYTF
TRBV6-5	TRBD2	few	TRBJ2-3	18	TGTGCCAGCAGTTACAATGGACTAGCGGGGGGGATAGTAGATACGCAGTATTTT	CASSYNGLAGGIVDTQYF
TRBV7-6	TRBD2	few	TRBJ2-3	16	TGTGCCAGCAGCCTGTTAGCGGGGGCCCCAACAGATACGCAGTATTTT	CASSLLAGAPTDTQYF
TRBV11-2	NA	NA	TRBJ1-1	14	TGTGCCAGCAAGGACAGTCACATGAACACTGAAGCTTTATTT	CASKDSHMNTEALF
TRBV15	NA	few	TRBJ1-3	14	TGTGCCACCAGCGGACGACAGCTTGGAAACACCATATATTTT	CATSGRQLGNTIYF
TRBV10-3	NA	few	TRBJ1-3	16	TGTGCCATCAGCCGACAGGCGGTAGGATCTGGAAACACCATATATTTT	CAISRQAVGSGNTIYF
TRBV7-3	NA	NA	TRBJ1-6	13	TGTGCCAGCAGCGATAACGGGTTGTCACCCCTCCACTTT	CASSDNGLSPLHF
TRBV5-1	NA	many	TRBJ2-3	14	TGCGCCAGCAGCTTTCGGGGTTTCACAGATACGCAGTATTTT	CASSFRGFTDTQYF
TRBV7-9	NA	many	TRBJ2-5	13	TGTGCCAGCAGCCTGAATACAGGAGAGACCCAGTACTTC	CASSLNTGETQYF
TRBV19	TRBD2	NA	TRBJ2-3	12	TGTGCCAGTAGGCTAGCGGGGGATACGCAGTATTTT	CASRLAGDTQYF
TRBV9	TRBD1	few	TRBJ2-1	17	TGTGCCAGCAGTCACCCCAACAGGGGAAGCTCCTACAATGAGCAGTTCTTC	CASSHPNRGSSYNEQFF
TRBV7-9	NA	NA	TRBJ1-6	15	TGTGCCAGCAGCTTAGTAGCAGGGTCCTATTCACCCCTCCACTTT	CASSLVAGSYSPLHF
TRBV4-2	TRBD1	NA	TRBJ1-1	16	TGTGCCAGCAGCCAGCACAGGGGGGGGAGAAACACTGAAGCTTTCTTT	CASSQHRGGRNTEAFF
TRBV7-2	TRBD2	many	TRBJ2-5	14	TGTGCCAGCAGCCCATCGGGACTAGTGGAGACCCAGTACTTC	CASSPSGLVETQYF
TRBV7-2	TRBD2	NA	TRBJ2-5	14	TGTGCCAGCAGCTTTTCGCGGGGGCAAGAGACCCAGTACTTC	CASSFSRGQETQYF
TRBV7-2	NA	few	TRBJ2-3	15	TGTGCCAGCAGCCGCGACAGGCCCATCGGAGATACGCAGTATTTT	CASSRDRPIGDTQYF
TRBV5-1	TRBD2	many	TRBJ2-7	16	TGCGCCAGCAGCGAGAGGGCTAGCGGGGGGGCCTTCGAGCAGTACTTC	CASSERASGGAFEQYF
TRBV7-6	TRBD1	NA	TRBJ1-1	14	TGTGCCAGCAGCTTAGCGTGGAGACAGGGAAAAGCTTTCTTT	CASSLAWRQGKAFF
TRBV5-1	TRBD1	NA	TRBJ1-5	15	TGCGCCAGCAGCGTTGGGACAGATCCGAATCAGCCCCAGCATTTT	CASSVGTDPNQPQHF
TRBV4-1	NA	many	TRBJ2-7	16	TGCGCCAGCAGCCAAGGCGACGGGATAGGGTTCAACGAGCAGTACTTC	CASSQGDGIGFNEQYF
TRBV6-2/TRBV6-3	TRBD2	few	TRBJ2-5	14	TGTGCCAGCAGTTCGAACGGGGGGAAAGAGACCCAGTACTTC	CASSSNGGKETQYF